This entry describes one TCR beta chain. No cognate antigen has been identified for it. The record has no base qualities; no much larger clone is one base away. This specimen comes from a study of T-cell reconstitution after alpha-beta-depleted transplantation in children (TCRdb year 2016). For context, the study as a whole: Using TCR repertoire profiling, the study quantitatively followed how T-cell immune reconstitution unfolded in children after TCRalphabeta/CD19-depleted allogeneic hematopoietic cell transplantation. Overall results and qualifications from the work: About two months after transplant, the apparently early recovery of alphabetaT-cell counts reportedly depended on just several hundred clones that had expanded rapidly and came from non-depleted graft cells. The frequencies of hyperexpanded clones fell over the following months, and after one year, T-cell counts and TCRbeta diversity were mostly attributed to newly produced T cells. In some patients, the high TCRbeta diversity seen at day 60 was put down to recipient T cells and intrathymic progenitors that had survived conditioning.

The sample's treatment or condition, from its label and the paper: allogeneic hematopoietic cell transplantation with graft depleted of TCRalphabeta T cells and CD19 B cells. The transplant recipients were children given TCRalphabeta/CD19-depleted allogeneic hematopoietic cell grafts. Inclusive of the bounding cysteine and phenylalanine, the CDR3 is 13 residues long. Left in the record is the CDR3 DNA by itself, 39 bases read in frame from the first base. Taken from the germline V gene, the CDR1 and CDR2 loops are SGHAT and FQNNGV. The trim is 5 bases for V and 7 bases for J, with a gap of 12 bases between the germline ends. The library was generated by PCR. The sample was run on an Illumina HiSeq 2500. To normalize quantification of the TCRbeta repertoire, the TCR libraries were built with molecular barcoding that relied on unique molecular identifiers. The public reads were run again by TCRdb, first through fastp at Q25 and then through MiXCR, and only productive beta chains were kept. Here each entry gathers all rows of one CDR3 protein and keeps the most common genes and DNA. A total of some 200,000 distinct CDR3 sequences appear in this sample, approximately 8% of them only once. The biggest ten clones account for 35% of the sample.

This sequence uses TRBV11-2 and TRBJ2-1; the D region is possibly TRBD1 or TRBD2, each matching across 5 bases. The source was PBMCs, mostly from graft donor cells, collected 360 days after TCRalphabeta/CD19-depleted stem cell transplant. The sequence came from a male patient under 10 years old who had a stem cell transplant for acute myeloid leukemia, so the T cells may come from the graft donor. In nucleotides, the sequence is TGTGCCAGCAGCATAACTTGGGGGAATGAGCAGTTCTTC. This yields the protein CASSITWGNEQFF. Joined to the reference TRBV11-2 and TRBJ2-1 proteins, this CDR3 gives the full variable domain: EAGVAQSPRYKIIEKRQSVAFWCNPISGHATLYWYQQILGQGPKLLIQFQNNGVVDDSQLPKDRFSAERLKGVDSTLKIQPAKLEDSAVYLCASSITWGNEQFFGPGTRLTVL.